This is a list of T cell receptor beta chains from one sample in a study of early T cells in non-severe SARS-CoV-2 infection. TCRdb fed the 5' RACE reads into MiXCR, producing one record per CDR3 protein. The sample holds approximately 69,000 distinct CDR3 sequences, roughly 12% seen once. The sample taken for sequencing was whole blood. These receptors came from an adult who was a healthcare worker with PCR-confirmed SARS-CoV-2 infection or an uninfected control (not recorded which). Each CDR3 is given with its conserved first and last residue.

V	J	CDR3
TRBV4-1	TRBJ2-7	CASSQAEGYTYEQYF
TRBV20-1	TRBJ2-1	CSARDPVRAYNEQFF
TRBV6-2/TRBV6-3	TRBJ2-1	CASSYRMSGGYNEQFF
TRBV12-5	TRBJ2-7	CASGFRDNLQYF
TRBV7-9	TRBJ2-1	CASPPPGGPREQFF
TRBV6-1	TRBJ2-1	CASSWDGYNEQFF
TRBV9	TRBJ2-5	CASSDRGRSGETQYF
TRBV10-3	TRBJ2-1	CAISEGRAYNEQFF
TRBV7-3	TRBJ2-3	CASSQTFTDTQYF
TRBV29-1	TRBJ2-1	CSVRRPDEQFF
TRBV12-5	TRBJ2-2	CASGQGQGFTGELFF
TRBV12-3/TRBV12-4	TRBJ2-3	CASSSAKSRRGGSDTQYF
TRBV6-2/TRBV6-3	TRBJ2-1	CASSYGRGEQFF
TRBV12-3/TRBV12-4	TRBJ2-2	CASSPWTGGAYTGELFF
TRBV9	TRBJ2-5	CASSVGGETQYF
TRBV18	TRBJ2-1	CASSLSRRNNEQFF
TRBV7-9	TRBJ2-4	CASSLVPKNIQYF
TRBV7-2	TRBJ1-5	CASSSKSSLSNQPQHF
TRBV6-4	TRBJ2-2	CASSDGEGSGELFF
TRBV7-9	TRBJ1-6	CASSSPGDSPLHF
TRBV5-4	TRBJ2-2	CASSFIRGEKTRFAGELFF
TRBV7-9	TRBJ2-5	CASSSNPPEYGETQYF
TRBV29-1	TRBJ2-7	CSVEDTVAGGTYEQYF
TRBV5-5	TRBJ2-7	CASSSSLNYEQYF
TRBV29-1	TRBJ2-3	CSVEWKKSTDTQYF
TRBV12-3/TRBV12-4	TRBJ2-7	CASSFRGQGAYEQYF
TRBV5-1	TRBJ1-6	CASSLGGVNSPLHF
TRBV7-8	TRBJ2-3	CASTRGLGTDTQYF